The rows below give T cell receptor beta chains drawn from one sample of a study of T-cell reconstitution after alpha-beta-depleted transplantation in children. TCRdb reanalysed the PCR reads using MiXCR and keeps one entry per CDR3 protein. The data contain some 110,000 distinct CDR3 sequences, approximately 10% of them seen just once; the ten biggest clones take up 34%. The specimen comprised PBMCs, sampled before TCRalphabeta/CD19-depleted stem cell transplant. Receptor source: a boy younger than 10 with acute lymphoblastic leukemia, due to receive a stem cell transplant. The CDR3 runs from the conserved cysteine through the conserved F or W. The D gene is left open where the match is weak. Part of the rows lack a size; the others show once, few, many or a class for expanded clones.

abundance	d_gene	v_gene	j_gene	CDR3aa	CDR3nt
few	NA	TRBV5-1	TRBJ1-5	CASSPEIGQPQHF	TGCGCCAGCAGCCCGGAAATCGGTCAGCCCCAGCATTTT
NA	NA	TRBV5-1	TRBJ2-3	CASSPDSSSTDTQYF	TGCGCCAGCAGCCCGGACAGTTCTAGCACAGATACGCAGTATTTT
many	NA	TRBV24-1	TRBJ2-1	CATSDSLGEQFF	TGTGCCACCAGTGATTCCCTGGGTGAGCAGTTCTTC
few	TRBD1	TRBV6-5	TRBJ2-7	CASSHRGAYEQYF	TGTGCCAGCAGTCACAGGGGGGCCTACGAGCAGTACTTC
NA	NA	TRBV2	TRBJ1-2	CANGIRGASYGYTF	TGTGCCAACGGGATTCGAGGGGCCAGCTATGGCTACACCTTC
NA	NA	TRBV20-1	TRBJ2-7	CSARDPAGSYEQYF	TGCAGTGCTAGAGATCCGGCGGGGTCCTACGAGCAGTACTTC
NA	TRBD2	TRBV13	TRBJ2-3	CTFTRLGLAGNSTDTQYF	TGTACCTTCACCCGGTTGGGACTAGCGGGAAACTCCACAGATACGCAGTATTTT
many	TRBD1	TRBV20-1	TRBJ2-2	CSARKTGGETGELFF	TGCAGTGCTAGGAAGACAGGGGGCGAGACCGGGGAGCTGTTTTTT
many	NA	TRBV6-1	TRBJ2-7	CASGIRGQGTYEQYF	TGTGCCAGCGGTATTCGGGGGCAGGGGACCTACGAGCAGTACTTC
few	NA	TRBV10-3	TRBJ1-2	CAISAWTAGYTF	TGTGCCATCAGCGCCTGGACAGCTGGCTACACCTTC
few	NA	TRBV11-2	TRBJ2-4	CASSLNRLGRGAKNIQYF	TGTGCCAGCAGCTTAAATCGGCTGGGACGCGGGGCCAAAAACATTCAGTACTTC
many	TRBD2	TRBV20-1	TRBJ2-3	CSATTPRLAGATDTQYF	TGCAGTGCCACGACCCCTAGACTAGCGGGAGCAACAGATACGCAGTATTTT
NA	NA	TRBV24-1	TRBJ2-1	CATSVHLGTYNEQFF	TGTGCCACCAGTGTTCACTTGGGAACCTACAATGAGCAGTTCTTC
many	TRBD1	TRBV6-1	TRBJ2-3	CASSEGQGDTDTQYF	TGTGCCAGCAGTGAAGGACAGGGAGACACAGATACGCAGTATTTT
few	NA	TRBV9	TRBJ2-3	CASSGRGRTDTQYF	TGTGCCAGCAGCGGAAGGGGGAGGACAGATACGCAGTATTTT
few	NA	TRBV25-1	TRBJ2-5	CASSESRLRGGETQYF	TGTGCCAGCAGTGAATCCCGTCTAAGGGGAGGCGAGACCCAGTACTTC
NA	NA	TRBV2	TRBJ2-1	CASRANYLTPHNEQFF	TGTGCCAGCAGAGCGAACTACCTCACCCCCCACAATGAGCAGTTCTTC
NA	NA	TRBV6-1	TRBJ2-7	CASTIQGGTYEQYF	TGTGCCAGCACCATCCAGGGCGGAACCTACGAGCAGTACTTC
few	TRBD1	TRBV20-1	TRBJ2-7	CSARQGFSYEQYF	TGCAGTGCCCGACAGGGTTTCTCCTACGAGCAGTACTTC
few	NA	TRBV9	TRBJ2-7	CASSVDQRGGGAQYF	TGTGCCAGCAGCGTGGACCAACGGGGAGGAGGAGCGCAGTACTTC
many	NA	TRBV29-1	TRBJ2-7	CSVEDVEYFGDEQYF	TGCAGCGTTGAAGATGTGGAATACTTTGGGGACGAGCAGTACTTC
NA	NA	TRBV7-2	TRBJ2-5	CAGSLDQTVGETQYF	TGTGCCGGCAGCTTAGATCAGACGGTAGGGGAGACCCAGTACTTC
few	TRBD2	TRBV20-1	TRBJ2-5	CSARDYSQLAGGQAETQYF	TGCAGTGCTAGAGACTACTCGCAACTAGCGGGAGGGCAGGCGGAGACCCAGTACTTC
many	TRBD1	TRBV12-3/TRBV12-4	TRBJ1-5	CASSLGTGGNQPQHF	TGTGCCAGCAGTTTAGGGACAGGGGGTAATCAGCCCCAGCATTTT
many	NA	TRBV7-8	TRBJ2-2	CASSTNTGELFF	TGTGCCAGCAGCACTAACACCGGGGAGCTGTTTTTT
NA	NA	TRBV5-5	TRBJ1-4	CASSLGQGLAREKLFF	TGTGCCAGCAGCCTTGGTCAGGGTCTGGCGAGAGAAAAACTGTTTTTT